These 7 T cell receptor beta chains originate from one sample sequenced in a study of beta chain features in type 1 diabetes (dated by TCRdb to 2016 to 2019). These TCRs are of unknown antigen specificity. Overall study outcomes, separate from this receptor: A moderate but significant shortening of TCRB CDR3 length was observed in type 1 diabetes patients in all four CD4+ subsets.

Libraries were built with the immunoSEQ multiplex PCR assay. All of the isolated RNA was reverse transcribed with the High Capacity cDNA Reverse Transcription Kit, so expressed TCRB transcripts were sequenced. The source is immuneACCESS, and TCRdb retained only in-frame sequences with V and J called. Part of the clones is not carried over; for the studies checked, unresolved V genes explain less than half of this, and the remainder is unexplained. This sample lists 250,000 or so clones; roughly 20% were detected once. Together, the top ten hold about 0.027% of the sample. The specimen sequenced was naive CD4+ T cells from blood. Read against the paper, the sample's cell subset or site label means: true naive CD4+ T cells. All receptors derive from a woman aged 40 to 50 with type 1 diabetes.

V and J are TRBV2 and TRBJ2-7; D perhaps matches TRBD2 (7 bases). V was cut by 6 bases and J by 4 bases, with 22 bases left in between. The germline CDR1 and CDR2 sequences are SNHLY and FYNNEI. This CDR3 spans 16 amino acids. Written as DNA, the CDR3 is TGTGCCAGCAGCTCAGGGGAGGGAGGGAATTGGTACGAGCAGTACTTC. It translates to CASSSGEGGNWYEQYF.

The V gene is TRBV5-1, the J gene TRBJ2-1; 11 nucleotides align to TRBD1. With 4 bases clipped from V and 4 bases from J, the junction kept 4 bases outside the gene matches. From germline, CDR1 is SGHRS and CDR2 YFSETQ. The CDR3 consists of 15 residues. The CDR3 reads CASSRGQGAYNEQFF. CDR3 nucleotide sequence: TGCGCCAGCAGCAGAGGACAGGGGGCGTACAATGAGCAGTTCTTC.

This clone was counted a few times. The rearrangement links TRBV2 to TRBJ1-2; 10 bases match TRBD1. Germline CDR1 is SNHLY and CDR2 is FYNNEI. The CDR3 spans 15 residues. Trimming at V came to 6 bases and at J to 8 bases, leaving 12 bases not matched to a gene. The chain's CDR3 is CASSKDRGLTRGYTF. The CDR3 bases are TGTGCCAGCAGCAAAGACAGGGGGCTAACGCGAGGCTACACCTTC.

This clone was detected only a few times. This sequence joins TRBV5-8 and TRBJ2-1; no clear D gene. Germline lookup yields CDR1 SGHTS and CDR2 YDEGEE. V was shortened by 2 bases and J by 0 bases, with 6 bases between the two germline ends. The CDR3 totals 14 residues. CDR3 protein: CASSFQFSYNEQFF. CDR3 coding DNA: TGTGCCAGCAGCTTTCAGTTCTCCTACAATGAGCAGTTCTTC.

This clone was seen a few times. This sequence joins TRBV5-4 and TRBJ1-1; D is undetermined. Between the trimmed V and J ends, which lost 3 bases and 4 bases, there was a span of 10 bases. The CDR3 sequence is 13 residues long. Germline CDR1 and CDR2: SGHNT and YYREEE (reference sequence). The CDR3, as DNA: TGTGCCAGCAGCTCGGAACGGGGCACTGAAGCTTTCTTT. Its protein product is CASSSERGTEAFF.

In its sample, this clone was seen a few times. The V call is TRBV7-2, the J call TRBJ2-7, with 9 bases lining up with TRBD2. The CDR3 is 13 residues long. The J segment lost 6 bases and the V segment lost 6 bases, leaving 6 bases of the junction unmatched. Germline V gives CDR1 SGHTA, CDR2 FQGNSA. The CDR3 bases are TGTGCCAGCAGGTATAAAGCGGGGGGCGAGCAGTACTTC. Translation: CASRYKAGGEQYF.

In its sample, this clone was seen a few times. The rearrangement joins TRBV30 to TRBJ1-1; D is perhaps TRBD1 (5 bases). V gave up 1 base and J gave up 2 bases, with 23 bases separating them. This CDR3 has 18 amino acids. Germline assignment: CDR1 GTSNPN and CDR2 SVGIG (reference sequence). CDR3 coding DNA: TGTGCCTGGAGTGCTCCGCGCCGCTACGGAGGGGTAAACACTGAAGCTTTCTTT. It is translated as CAWSAPRRYGGVNTEAFF.